The next 18 T cell receptor beta chains were all read from a single sample in a study of cytomegalovirus exposure and HLA in healthy donors. 60 Vbeta and 13 Jbeta primers were used in PCR. The assay was immunoSEQ multiplex PCR, and TCRdb's table has in-frame clones only and misses some. The sample table includes around 100,000 clones. The sequencing input was PBMCs. These receptors originate from a man aged 35 to 55 in good health and CMV-seronegative.

This sequence joins TRBV5-1 and TRBJ2-5, with 8 bases identical to TRBD2. V lost 4 bases to trimming and J lost 5 bases; unmatched junction nucleotides: 10. Germline V gene sequence: CDR1 SGHRS, CDR2 YFSETQ. The CDR3 totals 15 residues. CDR3 amino acids: CASSPLGGASETQYF. CDR3 sequence (DNA): TGCGCCAGCAGCCCCCTCGGGGGGGCCTCGGAGACCCAGTACTTC.

The chain employs TRBV5-1 and TRBJ2-1, with 10 bases that match TRBD2. The CDR3 covers 17 residues. The trim removed 4 bases at V and 4 bases at J, leaving 11 bases unmatched. The germline CDR1 and CDR2 sequences are SGHRS and YFSETQ. CDR3 protein: CASSPDAASGRYNEQFF. For the CDR3, the DNA is TGCGCCAGCAGCCCGGACGCGGCTAGCGGGAGATACAATGAGCAGTTCTTC.

The CDR3 sequence is CASSFKGDSPFYGYTF. In DNA, the CDR3 is TGTGCCAGCAGCTTTAAGGGGGACAGCCCTTTCTATGGCTACACCTTC. The chain is built from TRBV7-2 and TRBJ1-2; 7 bases map to TRBD1. Unmatched junction bases numbered 11, after V lost 3 bases and J lost 4 bases. The CDR3 is 16 residues long. Germline CDR1 reads SGHTA; CDR2 reads FQGNSA.

CDR3 coding DNA: TGTGCCAGCAGCTTTGCCCGCGGAGAGCAGTTCTTC. Its protein product is CASSFARGEQFF. This sequence joins TRBV11-2 and TRBJ2-1; no reliable D call. V lost 3 bases, J lost 10 bases, and 10 bases lay in between. This CDR3 is built from 12 residues. Germline CDR1 and CDR2: SGHAT and FQNNGV.

The chain couples TRBV15 to TRBJ2-1, with D perhaps matching TRBD2 (6 bases). This CDR3 is built from 16 residues. Germline assignment: CDR1 LNHNV and CDR2 YYDKDF (reference sequence). The V and J ends lost 5 bases and 2 bases respectively, with 16 bases between them. CDR3 region: CATSDASSDPYNEQFF. The CDR3 nucleotides are TGTGCCACCAGCGACGCCTCTAGCGACCCCTACAATGAGCAGTTCTTC.

J is TRBJ1-3 and V is TRBV7-2; TRBD1 agrees at 8 bases. Germline V gene sequence: CDR1 SGHTA, CDR2 FQGNSA. The length of the CDR3 is 16 residues. The V gene end was trimmed by 4 bases and the J gene end by 4 bases; junction bases not matched to a gene: 9. The DNA for the CDR3 is TGTGCCAGCAGCTCGCCCGGGACAGGAGACGGAAACACCATATATTTT. Translation gives CASSSPGTGDGNTIYF.

J is TRBJ2-3 and V is TRBV2, with 8 bases fitting TRBD1. The CDR3 has 14 residues. V trimming: 7 bases; J trimming: 3 bases; junction bases outside the gene matches: 6. Per the germline V gene, CDR1 is SNHLY and CDR2 is FYNNEI. DNA of the CDR3: TGTGCCAGCAAACAGGGGGTTGGTACAGATACGCAGTATTTT. This codes for CASKQGVGTDTQYF.

The chain recombines TRBV2 with TRBJ2-1; TRBD1 matches 7 bases. Trimming removed 3 bases from V and 6 bases from J; junction bases left unmatched: 5. Germline V gene data show CDR1 as SNHLY and CDR2 as FYNNEI. The length of the CDR3 is 14 residues. The chain's CDR3 is CASSDLTGFNEQFF. CDR3 bases: TGTGCCAGCAGTGACCTGACAGGGTTCAATGAGCAGTTCTTC.

CDR3 sequence (DNA): TGCGCCAGCAGCTCCCATATCCTCCCGGGACAGGGGGCGAGTGGCTACACCTTC. Amino acids: CASSSHILPGQGASGYTF. The chain is built from TRBV5-1 and TRBJ1-2, with 12 bases aligning to TRBD1. Per the germline V gene, CDR1 is SGHRS and CDR2 is YFSETQ. Trimming took 3 bases from V and 7 from J; bases not matched to a gene: 16. There are 18 residues in the CDR3.

The chain links TRBV5-4 to TRBJ2-3, with D maybe TRBD1 (6 bases). The CDR3 has 13 residues. CDR1 is SGHNT, CDR2 YYREEE, per germline (reference sequence). Deletions cut 3 bases from V and 6 bases from J, with 11 bases between. The CDR3 DNA reads TGTGCCAGCAGCTATCAGGGGTCGGATACGCAGTATTTT. Translation: CASSYQGSDTQYF.

The chain uses TRBV28 and TRBJ2-5; TRBD1 aligns across 7 bases. Germline V gene data show CDR1 as MDHEN and CDR2 as SYDVKM. Trimming at V came to 1 base and at J to 1 base, leaving 6 bases not matched to a gene. The CDR3 consists of 16 residues. The CDR3 DNA follows: TGTGCCAGCAGTTTATCCCCGGGACAGCTCCAAGAGACCCAGTACTTC. Its protein product is CASSLSPGQLQETQYF.

J is TRBJ2-7 and V is TRBV10-3; D call uncertain. This CDR3 is 11 amino acids long. Trimming took 10 bases from V and 2 from J, leaving 9 bases between them. Germline values: CDR1 ENHRY, CDR2 SYGVKD. CDR3 DNA: TGTGCCACCAGGTCTGCCTACGAGCAGTACTTC. As protein: CATRSAYEQYF.

The chain joins TRBV7-8 to TRBJ2-1; D not resolved. The CDR3 covers 13 residues. Trimming left V 4 bases short and J 5 bases short, with 9 bases between. Germline CDR1 and CDR2: SGHVS and FQNEAQ. The CDR3 reads CASSSQVNNEQFF. The CDR3, as DNA: TGTGCCAGCAGCTCACAAGTCAACAATGAGCAGTTCTTC.

The chain employs TRBV19 and TRBJ1-2; unclear D gene. The CDR3 runs 15 residues. The V and J ends lost 6 bases and 1 base respectively, with 15 bases between them. The germline CDR1 and CDR2 sequences are LNHDA and SQIVND (reference sequence). CDR3 sequence: CASSSSGGINYGYTF. In DNA, the CDR3 is TGTGCCAGTAGCTCGTCGGGAGGAATTAACTATGGCTACACCTTC. Together with reference TRBV19 and TRBJ1-2, the CDR3 gives the full variable domain: DGGITQSPKYLFRKEGQNVTLSCEQNLNHDAMYWYRQDPGQGLRLIYYSQIVNDFQKGDIAEGYSVSREKKESFPLTVTSAQKNPTAFYLCASSSSGGINYGYTFGSGTRLTVV.

The V call is TRBV19, the J call TRBJ2-3; the D gene is possibly TRBD1 (5 bases). The ends were cut back, 5 bases at V and 6 bases at J, with 12 bases in the middle. Germline loops: CDR1 LNHDA, CDR2 SQIVND (reference sequence). This CDR3 is built from 13 residues. CDR3 sequence reads: CASSAQKGDTQYF. The CDR3 nucleotides read TGTGCCAGTAGTGCCCAGAAGGGGGATACGCAGTATTTT.

The chain carries TRBV5-8 and TRBJ2-7, with 7 bases that match TRBD1. J gave up 2 bases and V 5 bases, and 7 bases lay outside the gene matches. The germline gives CDR1 SGHTS, CDR2 YDEGEE. This CDR3 is 14 amino acids long. The CDR3 sequence is CASRNDRVTYEQYF. CDR3 DNA: TGTGCCAGCAGAAATGACAGGGTGACCTACGAGCAGTACTTC.

This chain uses TRBV6-1 with TRBJ2-7; 9 nucleotides line up with TRBD1. Per the germline V gene, CDR1 is MNHNS and CDR2 is SASEGT. V was pared by 3 bases and J by 4 bases, with 7 bases of the junction left unmatched. The CDR3 runs 15 residues. CDR3 nucleotide sequence: TGTGCCAGCAGTGAGGCCGGGACAGGGATTTACGAGCAGTACTTC. Translation gives CASSEAGTGIYEQYF.

V usage is TRBV10-3 and J usage is TRBJ1-6; the D gene is possibly TRBD1 (5 bases). Trimming pared 10 bases from V and 7 bases from J, leaving 11 bases between. The CDR3 totals 12 residues. Germline values: CDR1 ENHRY, CDR2 SYGVKD. CDR3 sequence reads: CATSTANSPLHF. The CDR3 nucleotides are TGTGCCACCTCGACAGCCAATTCACCCCTCCACTTT.